A single sample gave rise to the 26 T cell receptor beta chains below, sequenced in a study of OX40 agonist ivuxolimab in advanced cancers. TCRdb's copy holds only in-frame clones and misses some; the assay was immunoSEQ multiplex PCR. The sample holds some 59,000 clones, approximately 90% seen once. This specimen consisted of CD4+ or CD8+ T cells sorted from blood, obtained in a trial of the OX40 agonist ivuxolimab. The receptors were sampled from an adult with an advanced solid tumor such as melanoma, head and neck, liver or kidney cancer.

This clone was found once. This chain links TRBV28 with TRBJ1-1; D gene uncertain. Germline CDR1 MDHEN, CDR2 SYDVKM. This CDR3 is built from 14 residues. V gave up 10 bases and J gave up 3 bases, with 18 bases separating them. The CDR3 DNA follows: TGTGCCACCACCGGGATTTATAGAGACACTGAAGCTTTCTTT. This translates into CATTGIYRDTEAFF.

J is TRBJ1-2 and V is TRBV27, with 7 nucleotides matching TRBD1. J gave up 5 bases and V 2 bases, and 8 bases lay outside the gene matches. Germline V CDR1 and CDR2: MNHEY, SMNVEV (reference sequence). The CDR3 length is 15 residues. CDR3 sequence reads: CASSLTQGVRYGYTF. CDR3 in DNA: TGTGCCAGCAGTTTAACGCAGGGGGTGCGGTATGGCTACACCTTC.

The rearrangement uses TRBV27 and TRBJ1-1; 9 nucleotides match TRBD1. Germline-derived CDR1 and CDR2 are MNHEY and SMNVEV (reference sequence). Germline trimming cut 3 bases from V and 3 bases from J; bases unmatched to any gene: 11. CDR3 size: 17 residues. The CDR3 coding sequence is TGTGCCAGCAGTTTGATAACAGGGGGCCCGTTAGACACTGAAGCTTTCTTT. Protein product: CASSLITGGPLDTEAFF.

In nucleotides, the CDR3 is TGTGCCAGACTAGCGGGGGACCACGGGGAGCTGTTTTTT. Encoded protein: CARLAGDHGELFF. This chain joins TRBV7-9 and TRBJ2-2; TRBD2 matches at 11 bases. The CDR3 is made up of 13 amino acids. The germline CDR1 and CDR2 sequences are SEHNR and FQNEAQ (reference sequence). After removal of 9 bases from V and 7 bases from J, the junction contained 4 bases not matched to a gene.

V is TRBV20-1 and J is TRBJ2-7; D possibly corresponds to TRBD1 (5 bases). From germline, CDR1 is DFQATT and CDR2 SNEGSKA (reference sequence). The CDR3 is 11 residues long. V gave up 5 bases and J gave up 6 bases, with 11 bases separating them. CDR3 sequence: CSAPLGAEQYF. The CDR3 DNA is TGCAGTGCTCCCCTTGGGGCCGAGCAGTACTTC.

This chain joins TRBV7-9 and TRBJ1-1; possibly TRBD1 for D (5 bases). Per the germline V gene, CDR1 is SEHNR and CDR2 is FQNEAQ (reference sequence). With 4 bases removed from V and 2 bases from J, the gap between germline ends came to 14 bases. This CDR3 is built from 15 residues. This CDR3 reads CASSSMGTRNTEAFF. The CDR3 coding sequence is TGTGCCAGCAGCTCTATGGGGACTAGAAACACTGAAGCTTTCTTT. Variable domain in full (rest from reference TRBV7-9 and TRBJ1-1): DTGVSQNPRHKITKRGQNVTFRCDPISEHNRLYWYRQTLGQGPEFLTYFQNEAQLEKSRLLSDRFSAERPKGSFSTLEIQRTEQGDSAMYLCASSSMGTRNTEAFFGQGTRLTVV.

This clone showed up just once. This chain connects TRBV11-2 to TRBJ2-3; D might be TRBD1 (6 bases). Trimming took 3 bases from V and 6 from J, leaving 13 bases between them. The CDR3 is 14 amino acids. In germline, CDR1 is SGHAT, CDR2 FQNNGV. CDR3 coding DNA: TGTGCCAGCAGCTTTAGATACAGGGCCGATACGCAGTATTTT. Translated, it gives CASSFRYRADTQYF.

The chain carries TRBV9 and TRBJ2-7; TRBD1 is a possible D gene (6 bases). The CDR3 totals 14 residues. V was trimmed by 3 bases and J by 2 bases, leaving 12 bases between them. Germline assignment: CDR1 SGDLS and CDR2 YYNGEE. The CDR3 loop reads CASSATDSPYEQYF. CDR3 nucleotide sequence: TGTGCCAGCAGCGCCACGGACAGCCCCTACGAGCAGTACTTC.

The J gene is TRBJ2-7, the V gene TRBV13; the D gene is possibly TRBD1 (6 bases). This CDR3 has 14 residues. V was cut by 2 bases and J by 2 bases, with 10 bases left in between. Per germline, CDR1 PRHDT and CDR2 FYEKMQ (reference sequence). Here the CDR3 DNA reads TGTGCCAGCAGCTTACAGGACAGAACCTACGAGCAGTACTTC. It codes for CASSLQDRTYEQYF.

The V and J genes are TRBV28 and TRBJ2-5; unclear D gene. Germline lookup yields CDR1 MDHEN and CDR2 SYDVKM. The CDR3 spans 15 residues. Trimming stripped 1 base from V and 1 base from J, with 10 bases between. This CDR3 is CASSLYALSQETQYF. The CDR3 nucleotides read TGTGCCAGCAGTTTATATGCCCTAAGCCAAGAGACCCAGTACTTC. The full variable domain, rest sourced from reference TRBV28 and TRBJ2-5, is DVKVTQSSRYLVKRTGEKVFLECVQDMDHENMFWYRQDPGLGLRLIYFSYDVKMKEKGDIPEGYSVSREKKERFSLILESASTNQTSMYLCASSLYALSQETQYFGPGTRLLVL.

V usage is TRBV6-5 and J usage is TRBJ1-1; 9 positions match TRBD1. The CDR3 totals 15 residues. The V and J ends lost 5 bases and 1 base, in that order; junction bases with no gene match: 5. Germline loops: CDR1 MNHEY, CDR2 SVGAGI. For the CDR3, the DNA is TGTGCCAGCAGTCCTACAGGGGGCACGAACACTGAAGCTTTCTTT. Its protein is CASSPTGGTNTEAFF.

V is TRBV7-9 and J is TRBJ2-7; 8 bases are shared with TRBD1. Germline V gives CDR1 SEHNR, CDR2 FQNEAQ (reference sequence). CDR3 length: 15 amino acids. Germline trimming cut 1 base from V and 9 bases from J; bases unmatched to any gene: 11. The CDR3: CASSLVGTGTEGQYF. DNA of the CDR3: TGTGCCAGCAGCTTAGTCGGGACAGGCACGGAGGGGCAGTACTTC.

The rearrangement joins TRBV13 to TRBJ2-1, with D tentatively TRBD2 (6 bases). The CDR3 covers 17 residues. V dropped 3 bases and J dropped 2 bases, with 17 bases sitting between them. From germline, CDR1 is PRHDT and CDR2 FYEKMQ (reference sequence). CDR3 sequence (DNA): TGTGCCAGCAGCTTGATGGTAGCGGATCGTACCTACAATGAGCAGTTCTTC. Translated, it gives CASSLMVADRTYNEQFF.

This chain connects TRBV30 to TRBJ2-3; 10 bases are a match to TRBD2. With 0 bases clipped from V and 1 base from J, the junction kept 4 bases outside the gene matches. CDR1 and CDR2 (germline): GTSNPN, SVGIG (reference sequence). The CDR3 contains 16 residues. The CDR3 loop reads CAWSVGTSGGTDTQYF. The CDR3 nucleotides read TGTGCCTGGAGTGTTGGTACTAGCGGGGGCACAGATACGCAGTATTTT. Combining the CDR3 with reference TRBV30 and TRBJ2-3 gives the whole variable domain SQTIHQWPATLVQPVGSPLSLECTVEGTSNPNLYWYRQAAGRGLQLLFYSVGIGQISSEVPQNLSASRPQDRQFILSSKKLLLSDSGFYLCAWSVGTSGGTDTQYFGPGTRLTVL.

This chain joins TRBV6-6 and TRBJ2-4; D uncertain. The CDR3 spans 16 residues. V dropped 1 base and J dropped 0 bases, with 10 bases sitting between them. Germline CDR1 and CDR2: MNHNY and SVGAGI (reference sequence). In DNA, the CDR3 is TGTGCCAGCAGTTACTTCGTAGCCATAGCCAAAAACATTCAGTACTTC. This gives the protein CASSYFVAIAKNIQYF.

The V call is TRBV25-1, the J call TRBJ2-7; 9 nucleotides match TRBD1. The trim removed 5 bases at V and 4 bases at J, leaving 6 bases unmatched. This CDR3 spans 14 amino acids. CDR1 and CDR2 from the germline V gene are MGHDK and SYGVNS. The CDR3 spells CASSSGTGWYEQYF. In nucleotides, the CDR3 is TGTGCCAGCAGTTCCGGGACAGGGTGGTACGAGCAGTACTTC.

This chain uses TRBV2 with TRBJ2-3; D could derive from TRBD1 or TRBD2 (6 bases each). V was shortened by 8 bases and J by 4 bases, with 16 bases between the two germline ends. The CDR3 length is 14 residues. The germline CDR1 and CDR2 sequences are SNHLY and FYNNEI. DNA of the CDR3: TGTGCCAGCTTGGGGGGCAGGGCACCAGATACGCAGTATTTT. It codes for CASLGGRAPDTQYF. Full variable domain (outside the CDR3, taken from reference TRBV2 and TRBJ2-3): EPEVTQTPSHQVTQMGQEVILRCVPISNHLYFYWYRQILGQKVEFLVSFYNNEISEKSEIFDDQFSVERPDGSNFTLKIRSTKLEDSAMYFCASLGGRAPDTQYFGPGTRLTVL.

This chain connects TRBV7-8 to TRBJ1-1, with 8 nucleotides matching TRBD1. The junction had 2 bases not matched to a gene; V was cut back by 2 bases and J by 0 bases. Germline V gene data show CDR1 as SGHVS and CDR2 as FQNEAQ. The CDR3 covers 15 residues. The CDR3 protein is CASSLWTGLNTEAFF. CDR3 coding DNA: TGTGCCAGCAGCTTATGGACAGGGCTGAACACTGAAGCTTTCTTT.

The chain uses TRBV28 and TRBJ2-7; tentatively, D is TRBD1 (5 bases). Per the germline V gene, CDR1 is MDHEN and CDR2 is SYDVKM. The CDR3 loop spans 14 amino acids. V was trimmed by 6 bases and J by 4 bases, leaving 16 bases between them. CDR3 coding DNA: TGTGCCAGCAGCCTTAGGGGCATGGGATACGAGCAGTACTTC. Amino acid sequence: CASSLRGMGYEQYF.

The gene calls are TRBV7-6 and TRBJ2-5; possibly TRBD1 for D (5 bases). CDR1 is SGHVS and CDR2 is FNYEAQ in the germline V gene. The V end was cut by 3 bases, the J end by 2 bases, with 13 bases between. The CDR3 runs to 15 residues. The CDR3 DNA sequence: TGTGCCAGCAGCTTTCTTCCAGGGCCACAAGAGACCCAGTACTTC. Amino acid sequence: CASSFLPGPQETQYF.

The rearrangement links TRBV27 to TRBJ2-7, with 10 bases aligning to TRBD1. Germline CDR1 reads MNHEY; CDR2 reads SMNVEV (reference sequence). The CDR3 consists of 15 residues. Trimming at V came to 6 bases and at J to 4 bases, leaving 9 bases not matched to a gene. The CDR3: CASRATGGALYEQYF. The CDR3 coding sequence is TGTGCCAGCAGAGCGACAGGGGGCGCTTTGTACGAGCAGTACTTC.

The V call is TRBV7-9, the J call TRBJ2-2, with unresolved D. V lost 0 bases and J 5 bases, leaving 7 bases between the germline ends. Germline V gene sequence: CDR1 SEHNR, CDR2 FQNEAQ (reference sequence). The CDR3 runs 14 residues. This CDR3 reads CASSLARVTGELFF. The CDR3 coding sequence is TGTGCCAGCAGCTTAGCGCGAGTTACCGGGGAGCTGTTTTTT. Full variable domain (missing parts from reference TRBV7-9 and TRBJ2-2): DTGVSQNPRHKITKRGQNVTFRCDPISEHNRLYWYRQTLGQGPEFLTYFQNEAQLEKSRLLSDRFSAERPKGSFSTLEIQRTEQGDSAMYLCASSLARVTGELFFGEGSRLTVL.

V is TRBV2 and J is TRBJ1-1; D unresolved. V lost 3 bases and J lost 1, with 3 bases in between. In germline, CDR1 is SNHLY, CDR2 FYNNEI. CDR3 length equals 12 residues. The CDR3 spells CASSERNTEAFF. The CDR3 region has the DNA TGTGCCAGCAGTGAGAGGAACACTGAAGCTTTCTTT.

V gene TRBV7-2 combines with J gene TRBJ2-5; the D is unclear. The germline gives CDR1 SGHTA, CDR2 FQGNSA. V lost 4 bases and J 5 bases, leaving 17 bases between the germline ends. The CDR3 is 15 amino acids. CDR3 sequence (DNA): TGTGCCAGCAGCTCCGACCCCTGGGATGGGGAGACCCAGTACTTC. The encoded protein is CASSSDPWDGETQYF.

This clone showed up just once. The chain carries TRBV27 and TRBJ2-5, with TRBD2 matching 16 bases. Trimming at V came to 6 bases and at J to 5 bases, leaving 9 bases not matched to a gene. This CDR3 contains 17 residues. In germline, CDR1 is MNHEY, CDR2 SMNVEV (reference sequence). The CDR3 nucleotides are TGTGCCAGCAGCCCGGGACTAGCGGGAGGGGATTGGGAGACCCAGTACTTC. Its protein product is CASSPGLAGGDWETQYF.

By share, this clone counts as medium-sized. The V call is TRBV30, the J call TRBJ2-1; 11 positions agree with TRBD2. V was clipped by 7 bases and J by 4 bases; unmatched bases: 3. This CDR3 is built from 13 residues. Germline loops: CDR1 GTSNPN, CDR2 SVGIG (reference sequence). The CDR3 region is CALGLADYNEQFF. The CDR3 nucleotides are TGTGCCTTGGGACTAGCGGATTACAATGAGCAGTTCTTC.